The 25 T cell receptor beta chains below were found in one sample sequenced in a study of CD8+CD57+ T cells in acquired aplastic anemia. Genomic DNA acted as the template from which TCR beta VDJ combination and CDR3 sequence profiling were carried out. TCRdb analysed the reads with MiXCR anew, one entry per CDR3 protein. The sample has approximately 200,000 distinct CDR3 sequences, almost 50% seen once; the top ten hold 20%. In patients chosen for sequencing, flow cytometry had shown CD8+CD57+ cell expansion. Sequenced input: sorted CD4+, CD8+, or CD8+CD57+ T cells (not recorded which) from PBMCs. Every receptor here comes from a human donor with aplastic anemia.

Regarding this clonotype: A much larger clone is a single base away; this may be a read error. The V call is TRBV7-8, the J call TRBJ2-3; D not certain. The CDR3 runs to 14 residues. Per the germline V gene, CDR1 is SGHVS and CDR2 is FQNEAQ. CDR3 sequence reads: CASSGDFSTDTRYF. CDR3 DNA: TGTGCCAGCAGTGGGGATTTTAGCACAGATACGCGGTATTTT. The full variable domain, completed using reference TRBV7-8 and TRBJ2-3, is GAGVSQSPRYKVAKRGQDVALRCDPISGHVSLFWYQQALGQGPEFLTYFQNEAQLDKSGLPSDRFFAERPEGSVSTLKIQRTQQEDSAVYLCASSGDFSTDTRYFGPGTRLTVL.

In its sample, this clonotype was seen many times. The rearrangement links TRBV2 to TRBJ2-7; D gene uncertain. The length of the CDR3 is 15 residues. Trimming took off 4 bases at V and 0 bases at J, with 13 bases between the two ends. CDR1 is SNHLY and CDR2 is FYNNEI in the germline V gene. The CDR3 nucleotides read TGTGCCAGCAGTGCTACCCTCCCGAGCTCCTACGAGCAGTACTTC. Translated: CASSATLPSSYEQYF.

There are many counts of this clonotype. The rearrangement uses TRBV12-3 or TRBV12-4 and TRBJ2-5; D not resolved. V lost 6 bases and J lost 1, with 9 bases in between. The CDR3 has 13 amino acids. The CDR3 DNA sequence: TGTGCCAGCAGCTTAAACAGCCAAGAGACCCAGTACTTC. Its protein is CASSLNSQETQYF.

To note about this clonotype: A read error may be the cause here, since a much bigger clone is one base away. The chain recombines TRBV12-3 or TRBV12-4 with TRBJ1-1, with 7 bases lining up with TRBD1. Losses at the gene ends were 5 bases for V and 4 bases for J; bases not matched to a gene: 10. The CDR3 runs 15 residues. CDR3 region: CASSPRGQKGTEAFF. The CDR3 DNA follows: TGTGCCAGCAGTCCCCGGGGACAGAAAGGCACTGAAGCTTTCTTT.

J is TRBJ2-7 and V is TRBV7-2; tentatively, D is TRBD2 (7 bases). V lost 5 bases, J lost 7 bases, and 24 bases lay in between. Germline V gives CDR1 SGHTA, CDR2 FQGNSA. The CDR3 is made up of 16 amino acids. The CDR3 reads CASSQAAGADDLEQYF. The DNA for the CDR3 is TGTGCCAGCAGCCAAGCGGCGGGGGCAGACGACCTTGAGCAGTACTTC.

This clonotype was recorded at least ten times. This chain uses TRBV5-8 with TRBJ1-4, with D perhaps matching TRBD1 (6 bases). Germline loops: CDR1 SGHTS, CDR2 YDEGEE. V lost 0 bases and J 7 bases, leaving 10 bases between the germline ends. This CDR3 is 14 amino acids long. CDR3 residues: CASSLAGTPEKLFF. CDR3 DNA: TGTGCCAGCAGCTTGGCCGGGACACCTGAAAAACTGTTTTTT.

This clonotype has ten or more counts. V is TRBV12-3 or TRBV12-4 and J is TRBJ1-2, with D possibly being TRBD1 (6 bases). V lost 5 bases and J 4 bases, leaving 11 bases between the germline ends. CDR3 length equals 13 residues. This CDR3 is CASSIGQFYGYTF. The CDR3 nucleotides are TGTGCCAGCAGTATAGGACAGTTCTATGGCTACACCTTC.

The chain couples TRBV29-1 to TRBJ1-1; 7 nucleotides align to TRBD1. The junction had 10 bases not matched to a gene; V was cut back by 7 bases and J by 5 bases. The CDR3 loop spans 13 amino acids. The V gene's germline CDR1 is SQVTM and CDR2 ANQGSEA. CDR3 sequence (DNA): TGCAGCGCCGGAACCGCAGGGGGGACTGAAGCTTTCTTT. It encodes CSAGTAGGTEAFF.

The chain links TRBV11-2 to TRBJ1-4; D call uncertain. From germline, CDR1 is SGHAT and CDR2 FQNNGV. The CDR3 loop spans 13 amino acids. Between the trimmed V and J ends, which lost 3 bases and 7 bases, there was a span of 9 bases. The CDR3 DNA follows: TGTGCCAGCAGCTTCGCGGGTACTGAAAAACTGTTTTTT. Translating gives CASSFAGTEKLFF.

V gene TRBV19 combines with J gene TRBJ2-7; 9 bases map to TRBD1. The junction had 4 bases not matched to a gene; V was cut back by 4 bases and J by 3 bases. Germline-derived CDR1 and CDR2 are LNHDA and SQIVND (reference sequence). The CDR3 has 14 amino acids. In DNA form, the CDR3 reads TGTGCCAGTAGTACAGGACAGGGGCTCTACGAGCAGTACTTC. The encoded protein is CASSTGQGLYEQYF.

This clonotype has only a few counts. The chain is built from TRBV5-1 and TRBJ2-2; no clear D gene. CDR3 length: 14 amino acids. The V and J ends lost 0 bases and 2 bases respectively, with 5 bases between them. Looked up from germline, CDR1 is SGHRS and CDR2 is YFSETQ. DNA for the CDR3: TGCGCCAGCAGCTTGGACACCAACACCGGGGAGCTGTTTTTT. Translated: CASSLDTNTGELFF.

Note on this clonotype: The germline gene is not matched at one end of the junction; a read error may be the cause. V and J are TRBV5-1 and TRBJ1-2; tentative D call: TRBD1 (6 bases). Germline V gene sequence: CDR1 SGHRS, CDR2 YFSETQ. This CDR3 is built from 15 residues. Written as DNA, the CDR3 is TGTGCCAGCAGCTTAGGTAGCGGGGGGGCCTATGGCTACACCTTC. Translating it yields CASSLGSGGAYGYTF.

This clonotype was seen repeatedly, ten times or more. The rearrangement links TRBV7-2 to TRBJ1-1; a possible D gene is TRBD1 (5 bases). CDR3 size: 16 residues. Trimming left V 0 bases short and J 1 base short, with 12 bases between. The germline CDR1 and CDR2 sequences are SGHTA and FQGNSA. The CDR3 loop is CASSLAIRGRNTEAFF. In DNA, the CDR3 is TGTGCCAGCAGCTTAGCGATTAGGGGACGGAACACTGAAGCTTTCTTT.

This clonotype occurred many times. The chain links TRBV20-1 to TRBJ2-5; D perhaps matches TRBD2 (7 bases). The ends were cut back, 3 bases at V and 8 bases at J, with 16 bases in the middle. The CDR3 sequence is 13 residues long. CDR1 DFQATT and CDR2 SNEGSKA come from the germline V gene (reference sequence). Here the CDR3 DNA reads TGCAGTGCTAGCGGGGGGCGAGGTGGAACCCAGTACTTC. Amino acids: CSASGGRGGTQYF.

V is TRBV11-3 and J is TRBJ1-2; D gene unclear. Trimming removed 5 bases at V and 5 bases at J, with 21 bases between. This CDR3 contains 16 residues. Germline CDR1 is SGHNT and CDR2 is YENEEA. The CDR3 sequence: CASSQDLTVMGYGYTF. The CDR3 DNA is TGTGCCAGCAGCCAAGATCTAACTGTTATGGGGTATGGCTACACCTTC.

This clonotype appeared many times. The rearrangement links TRBV9 to TRBJ1-6, with D possibly being TRBD1 (6 bases). There are 15 residues in the CDR3. V lost 0 bases and J lost 6, with 10 bases in between. Germline CDR1 reads SGDLS; CDR2 reads YYNGEE. CDR3 nucleotide sequence: TGTGCCAGCAGCGTAGGACAGGATACTAATTCACCCCTCCACTTT. This gives the protein CASSVGQDTNSPLHF. Full variable domain (remainder filled in from reference TRBV9 and TRBJ1-6): DSGVTQTPKHLITATGQRVTLRCSPRSGDLSVYWYQQSLDQGLQFLIQYYNGEERAKGNILERFSAQQFPDLHSELNLSSLELGDSALYFCASSVGQDTNSPLHFGNGTRLTVT.

This clonotype was observed a single time. The chain links TRBV9 to TRBJ1-3, with D perhaps matching TRBD1 (6 bases). Germline values: CDR1 SGDLS, CDR2 YYNGEE. The length of the CDR3 is 15 residues. Trimming took 0 bases from V and 2 from J, leaving 9 bases between them. The CDR3 coding sequence is TGTGCCAGCAGCGTAGAAGGGGGGGCTGGAAACACCATATATTTT. Its protein product is CASSVEGGAGNTIYF.

The V and J genes are TRBV5-1 and TRBJ1-6; D may be TRBD1 (5 bases). Germline V CDR1 and CDR2: SGHRS, YFSETQ. The CDR3 is 15 amino acids. V lost 4 bases and J 7 bases, leaving 15 bases between the germline ends. The CDR3, as DNA: TGCGCCAGCAGCCAAGAGCGGGGGATGAATTCACCCCTCCACTTT. Amino acids: CASSQERGMNSPLHF. Full variable domain (missing parts from reference TRBV5-1 and TRBJ1-6): KAGVTQTPRYLIKTRGQQVTLSCSPISGHRSVSWYQQTPGQGLQFLFEYFSETQRNKGNFPGRFSGRQFSNSRSEMNVSTLELGDSALYLCASSQERGMNSPLHFGNGTRLTVT.

The J gene is TRBJ2-7, the V gene TRBV2; 12 nucleotides agree with TRBD2. V lost 4 bases and J lost 2; bases outside the gene matches: 3. Looked up from germline, CDR1 is SNHLY and CDR2 is FYNNEI. This CDR3 has 15 amino acids. The CDR3: CASSVPSGGAYEQYF. Written as DNA, the CDR3 is TGTGCCAGCAGTGTTCCTAGCGGGGGGGCCTACGAGCAGTACTTC.

J is TRBJ1-1 and V is TRBV24-1; 8 bases map to TRBD1. Germline CDR1 is KGHDR and CDR2 is SFDVKD. With V trimmed by 9 bases and J by 2 bases, 13 bases remained unmatched. The length of the CDR3 is 16 residues. In DNA, the CDR3 is TGTGCCACCGATTTCGACAGGGGAGACGGAAACACTGAAGCTTTCTTT. It codes for CATDFDRGDGNTEAFF.

This clonotype came up many times. This chain joins TRBV5-1 and TRBJ2-5, with D perhaps matching TRBD1 or TRBD2 (6 bases each). The CDR3 spans 14 residues. With 0 bases removed from V and 5 bases from J, the gap between germline ends came to 11 bases. The germline V gene encodes CDR1 SGHRS and CDR2 YFSETQ. CDR3 protein: CASSLAGGRETQYF. DNA for the CDR3: TGCGCCAGCAGCTTGGCCGGGGGCAGGGAGACCCAGTACTTC.

This clonotype was observed at least ten times. V and J are TRBV9 and TRBJ2-7, with a weak D call TRBD2 (5 bases). CDR1 is SGDLS, CDR2 YYNGEE, per germline. The CDR3 runs to 15 residues. The germline V and J ends were trimmed by 0 bases and 3 bases, with 13 bases remaining between them. CDR3 protein: CASSVESAEGYEQYF. The CDR3 nucleotides read TGTGCCAGCAGCGTAGAATCGGCAGAGGGCTACGAGCAGTACTTC.

This clonotype has more than one count but fewer than ten. The chain has TRBV10-1 and TRBJ2-5, with 12 nucleotides matching TRBD1. Germline CDR1 and CDR2: WNHNN and SYGVQD (reference sequence). The trim removed 7 bases at V and 6 bases at J, leaving 18 bases unmatched. The CDR3 contains 18 residues. The CDR3 reads CASTTEADGTGGRKTQYF. The CDR3 nucleotides read TGCGCCAGCACCACGGAGGCAGACGGGACAGGGGGCAGGAAGACCCAGTACTTC.

On this clonotype: One base away lies a much larger clone, so this may be a sequencing read error. The chain couples TRBV5-6 to TRBJ2-1; the D is unclear. The V gene lost 6 bases and the J gene lost 6 bases, with 19 bases spanning the gap. Germline CDR1 is SGHDT and CDR2 is YYEEEE. The CDR3 contains 15 residues. The CDR3 bases are TGTGCCAGCAACTTTAAGAGTAGTGGGCCCAATGAGCAGTTCTTC. This codes for CASNFKSSGPNEQFF.

This rearrangement joins TRBV7-6 to TRBJ1-1; D is undetermined. Deletions cut 3 bases from V and 4 bases from J, with 6 bases between. The CDR3 is 12 amino acids. Germline CDR1 is SGHVS and CDR2 is FNYEAQ. CDR3 coding DNA: TGTGCCAGCAGCTTCGCAGGCACTGAAGCTTTCTTT. The encoded protein is CASSFAGTEAFF.